The present T cell receptor (beta chain) was sequenced within a study of post-analysis software for immune sequencing data. Background on the study: The courses of disease that were included comprised relapsing-remitting, secondary progressive and progressive-relapsing multiple sclerosis.

Study-wide results and limits: Diversity measured as normalized Chao1 was significantly lower in multiple sclerosis patients than in controls. By F measure, samples from a shared preparation batch strongly co-clustered. Patients showed TRBV5-6, TRBV5-1 and TRBV20-1 among five TRBV segments more frequent than in controls.

Worth noting for this clonotype: Its antigen is still unknown.

TCR beta cDNA libraries included unique molecular identifiers. T cells numbering 1 to 10 million yielded a few hundred thousand cDNA molecules. TCRdb fed the PCR reads into MiXCR, producing one record per CDR3 protein. Of about 460,000 distinct CDR3 sequences in the sample, around 40% were seen once. V trimming: 5 bases; J trimming: 6 bases; junction bases outside the gene matches: 11. The CDR3 is 15 amino acids. The germline gives CDR1 SGHTA, CDR2 FQGNSA. The sample comprised blood. V usage is TRBV7-2 and J usage is TRBJ2-3, with 7 nucleotides matching TRBD2. This receptor was obtained from a girl aged 10-17 years with multiple sclerosis. CDR3 DNA: TGTGCCAGCAGCCCCGGCGGGGGAGGGCCCGATACGCAGTATTTT. This encodes CASSPGGGGPDTQYF.